The present T cell receptor beta chain was sequenced within a study of blood T cell repertoires in COVID-19. Study background: Samples taken during acute and convalescent COVID-19 were collected in the United States, Italy and Spain. The analysed material was cDNA or gDNA that came from T cells, B-cell-depleted T cells, or PBMCs.

The authors' processing: Estimation of nucleated cell counts was performed using reference gene primer amplification. Here immunoSEQ multiplex PCR was the method, and the copy in TCRdb shows in-frame clones only, minus some. V, J and clone size reflect that table, while D and trimming were determined from the DNA. The repertoire holds about 150,000 clones, with around four fifths as singletons. Participants reported their clinical history, and cohort assignment relied on those reports. This CDR3 comprises 18 residues. Germline CDR1 SGHAT, CDR2 FQNNGV. The V gene lost 0 bases and the J gene lost 0 bases, with 16 bases spanning the gap.

The chain employs TRBV11-2 and TRBJ2-3; D perhaps matches TRBD1 (5 bases). Material for sequencing was PBMCs or T cells enriched from blood (not recorded which). The receptor was derived from a man in his 70s who had been exposed to COVID-19. This CDR3 is CASSLETFDSPSTDTQYF. DNA of the CDR3: TGTGCCAGCAGCTTAGAAACATTCGACAGTCCAAGCACAGATACGCAGTATTTT.